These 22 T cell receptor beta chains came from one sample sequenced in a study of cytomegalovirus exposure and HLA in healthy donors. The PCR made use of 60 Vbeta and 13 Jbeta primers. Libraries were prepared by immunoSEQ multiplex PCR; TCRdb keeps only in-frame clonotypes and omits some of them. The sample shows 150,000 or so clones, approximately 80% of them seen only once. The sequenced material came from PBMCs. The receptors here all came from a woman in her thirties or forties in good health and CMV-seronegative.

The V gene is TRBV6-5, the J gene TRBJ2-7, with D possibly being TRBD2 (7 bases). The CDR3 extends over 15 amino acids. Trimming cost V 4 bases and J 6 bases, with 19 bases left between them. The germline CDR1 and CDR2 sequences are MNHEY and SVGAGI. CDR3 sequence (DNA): TGTGCCAGCAGTTCCCTCGGGGGGCCCGTTTCCGAGCAGTACTTC. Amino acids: CASSSLGGPVSEQYF.

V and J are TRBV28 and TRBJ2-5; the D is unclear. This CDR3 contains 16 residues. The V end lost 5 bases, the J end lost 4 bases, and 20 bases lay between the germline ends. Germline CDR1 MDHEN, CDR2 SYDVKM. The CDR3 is CASSPGAFERRETQYF. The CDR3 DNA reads TGTGCCAGCAGTCCCGGCGCCTTCGAGAGGCGAGAGACCCAGTACTTC.

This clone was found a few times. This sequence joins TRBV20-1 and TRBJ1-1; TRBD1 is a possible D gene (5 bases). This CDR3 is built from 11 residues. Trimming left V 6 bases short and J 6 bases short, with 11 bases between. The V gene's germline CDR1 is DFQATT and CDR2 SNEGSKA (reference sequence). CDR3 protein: CSAKTASEAFF. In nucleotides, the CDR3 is TGCAGTGCCAAGACAGCATCTGAAGCTTTCTTT.

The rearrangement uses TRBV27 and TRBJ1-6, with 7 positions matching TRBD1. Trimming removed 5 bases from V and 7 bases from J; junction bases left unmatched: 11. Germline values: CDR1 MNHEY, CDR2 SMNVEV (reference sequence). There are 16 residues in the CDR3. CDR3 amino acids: CASSVSDRVMNSPLHF. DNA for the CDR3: TGTGCCAGCAGTGTGTCTGACAGGGTAATGAATTCACCCCTCCACTTT.

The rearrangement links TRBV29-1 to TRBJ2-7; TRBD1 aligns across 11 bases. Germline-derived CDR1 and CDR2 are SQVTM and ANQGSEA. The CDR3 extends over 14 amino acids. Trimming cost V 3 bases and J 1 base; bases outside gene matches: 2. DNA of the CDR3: TGCAGCGTTGAGGGACAGGGGGGGTCCTACGAGCAGTACTTC. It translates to CSVEGQGGSYEQYF.

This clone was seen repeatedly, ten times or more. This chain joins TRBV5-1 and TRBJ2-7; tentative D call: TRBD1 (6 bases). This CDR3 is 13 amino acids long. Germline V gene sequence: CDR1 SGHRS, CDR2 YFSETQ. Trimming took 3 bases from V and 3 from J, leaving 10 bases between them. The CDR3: CASSSTGFYEQYF. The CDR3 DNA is TGCGCCAGCAGCTCTACAGGGTTCTACGAGCAGTACTTC.

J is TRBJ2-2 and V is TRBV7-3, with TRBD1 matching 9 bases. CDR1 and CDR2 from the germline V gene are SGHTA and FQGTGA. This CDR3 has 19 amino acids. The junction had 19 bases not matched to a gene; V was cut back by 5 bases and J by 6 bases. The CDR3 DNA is TGTGCCAGCAGCCCAAGGGACAGGGCCCACCCCGAGGAACCCGGGGAGCTGTTTTTT. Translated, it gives CASSPRDRAHPEEPGELFF.

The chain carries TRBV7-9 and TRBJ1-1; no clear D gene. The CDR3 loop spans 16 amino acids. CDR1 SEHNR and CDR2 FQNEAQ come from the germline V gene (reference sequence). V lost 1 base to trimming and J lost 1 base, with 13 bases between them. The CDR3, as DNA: TGTGCCAGCAGCTTAGACAGTCTCGGGAGGAACACTGAAGCTTTCTTT. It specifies CASSLDSLGRNTEAFF. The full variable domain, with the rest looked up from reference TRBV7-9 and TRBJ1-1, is DTGVSQNPRHKITKRGQNVTFRCDPISEHNRLYWYRQTLGQGPEFLTYFQNEAQLEKSRLLSDRFSAERPKGSFSTLEIQRTEQGDSAMYLCASSLDSLGRNTEAFFGQGTRLTVV.

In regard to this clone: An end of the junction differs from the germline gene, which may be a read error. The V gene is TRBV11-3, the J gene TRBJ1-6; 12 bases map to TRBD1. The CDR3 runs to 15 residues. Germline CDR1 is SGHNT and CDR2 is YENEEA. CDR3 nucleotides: TGTGTCAGCAGCCCGGGGGACAGGGGGCTTTCACCCCTCCACTTT. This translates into CVSSPGDRGLSPLHF. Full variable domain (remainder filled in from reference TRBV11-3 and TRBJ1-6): EAGVVQSPRYKIIEKKQPVAFWCNPISGHNTLYWYLQNLGQGPELLIRYENEEAVDDSQLPKDRFSAERLKGVDSTLKIQPAELGDSAVYLCVSSPGDRGLSPLHFGNGTRLTVT.

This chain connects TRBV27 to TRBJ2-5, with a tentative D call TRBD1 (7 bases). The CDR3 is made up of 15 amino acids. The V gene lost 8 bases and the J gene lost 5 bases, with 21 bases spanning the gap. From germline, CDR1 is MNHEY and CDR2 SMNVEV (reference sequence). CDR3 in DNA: TGTGCCAGCGGGGACCGAGGCAGGGGGGCGGAGACCCAGTACTTC. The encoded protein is CASGDRGRGAETQYF.

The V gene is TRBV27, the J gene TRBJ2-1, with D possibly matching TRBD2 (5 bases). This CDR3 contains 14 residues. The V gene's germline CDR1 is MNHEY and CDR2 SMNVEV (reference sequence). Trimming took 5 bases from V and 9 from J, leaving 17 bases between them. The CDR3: CASSPISGGGEQFF. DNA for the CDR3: TGTGCCAGCAGTCCGATTAGTGGAGGCGGTGAGCAGTTCTTC.

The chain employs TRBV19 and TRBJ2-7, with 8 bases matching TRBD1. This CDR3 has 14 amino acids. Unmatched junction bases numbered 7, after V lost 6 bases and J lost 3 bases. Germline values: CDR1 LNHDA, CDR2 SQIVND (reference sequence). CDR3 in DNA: TGTGCCAGTAGCACCGGGACAGGCTACTACGAGCAGTACTTC. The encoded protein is CASSTGTGYYEQYF.

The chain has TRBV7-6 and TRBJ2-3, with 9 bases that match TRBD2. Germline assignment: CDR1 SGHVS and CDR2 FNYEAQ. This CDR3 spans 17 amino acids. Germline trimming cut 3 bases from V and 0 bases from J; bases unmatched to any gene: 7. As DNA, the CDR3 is TGTGCCAGCAGCTTGGGACTAGCCGGCACTAGCACAGATACGCAGTATTTT. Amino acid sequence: CASSLGLAGTSTDTQYF.

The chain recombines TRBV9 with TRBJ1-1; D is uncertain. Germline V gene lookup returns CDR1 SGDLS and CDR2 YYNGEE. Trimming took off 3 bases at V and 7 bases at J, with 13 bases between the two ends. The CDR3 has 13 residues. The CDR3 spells CASSAAPLGEAFF. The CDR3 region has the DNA TGTGCCAGCAGCGCCGCACCCCTAGGTGAAGCTTTCTTT.

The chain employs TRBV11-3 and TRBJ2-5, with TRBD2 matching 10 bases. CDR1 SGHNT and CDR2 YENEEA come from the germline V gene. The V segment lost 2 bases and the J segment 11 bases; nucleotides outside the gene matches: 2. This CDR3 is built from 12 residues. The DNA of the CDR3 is TGTGCCAGCAGCTTACTAGCGGGGGAGCAGTACTTC. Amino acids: CASSLLAGEQYF. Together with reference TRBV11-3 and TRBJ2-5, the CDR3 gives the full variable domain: EAGVVQSPRYKIIEKKQPVAFWCNPISGHNTLYWYLQNLGQGPELLIRYENEEAVDDSQLPKDRFSAERLKGVDSTLKIQPAELGDSAVYLCASSLLAGEQYFGPGTRLLVL.

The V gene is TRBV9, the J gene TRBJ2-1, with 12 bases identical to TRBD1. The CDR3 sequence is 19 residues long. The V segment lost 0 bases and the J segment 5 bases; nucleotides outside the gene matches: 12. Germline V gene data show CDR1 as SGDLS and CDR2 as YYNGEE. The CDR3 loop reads CASSVALPGDRGRHNEQFF. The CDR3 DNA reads TGTGCCAGCAGCGTAGCCCTCCCCGGGGACAGGGGGCGCCACAATGAGCAGTTCTTC.

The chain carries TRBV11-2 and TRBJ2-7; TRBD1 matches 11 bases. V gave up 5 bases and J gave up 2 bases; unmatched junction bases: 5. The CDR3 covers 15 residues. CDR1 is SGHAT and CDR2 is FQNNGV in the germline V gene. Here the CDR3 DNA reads TGTGCCAGCAGCCCGGGGACAGGGGGGGCCTACGAGCAGTACTTC. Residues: CASSPGTGGAYEQYF.

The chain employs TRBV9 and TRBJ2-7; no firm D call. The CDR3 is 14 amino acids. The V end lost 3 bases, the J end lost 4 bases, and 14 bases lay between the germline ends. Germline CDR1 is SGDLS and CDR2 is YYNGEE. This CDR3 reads CASSAMLNGYEQYF. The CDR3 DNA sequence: TGTGCCAGCAGCGCTATGTTGAACGGGTACGAGCAGTACTTC.

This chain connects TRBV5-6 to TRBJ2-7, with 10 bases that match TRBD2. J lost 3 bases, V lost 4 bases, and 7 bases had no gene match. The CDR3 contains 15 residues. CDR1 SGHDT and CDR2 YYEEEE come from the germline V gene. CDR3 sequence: CASSLTSGALYEQYF. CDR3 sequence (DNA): TGTGCCAGCAGCCTTACTAGCGGGGCCCTCTACGAGCAGTACTTC.

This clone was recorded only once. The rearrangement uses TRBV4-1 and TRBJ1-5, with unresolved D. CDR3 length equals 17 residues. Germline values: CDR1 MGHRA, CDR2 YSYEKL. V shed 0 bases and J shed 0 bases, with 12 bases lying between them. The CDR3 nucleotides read TGCGCCAGCAGCCAAGATCACCCCGGGATTAGCAATCAGCCCCAGCATTTT. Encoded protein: CASSQDHPGISNQPQHF.

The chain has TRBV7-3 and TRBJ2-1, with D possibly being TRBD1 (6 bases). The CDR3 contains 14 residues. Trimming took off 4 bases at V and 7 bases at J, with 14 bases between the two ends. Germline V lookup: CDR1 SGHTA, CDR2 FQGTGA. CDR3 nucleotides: TGTGCCAGCAGCTCAAGCAGGGGAGAGAATGAGCAGTTCTTC. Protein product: CASSSSRGENEQFF.

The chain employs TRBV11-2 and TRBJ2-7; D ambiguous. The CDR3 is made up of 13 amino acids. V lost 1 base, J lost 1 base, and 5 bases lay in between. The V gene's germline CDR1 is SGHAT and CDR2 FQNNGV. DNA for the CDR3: TGTGCCAGCAGCTTAGTGACATCCTACGAGCAGTACTTC. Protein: CASSLVTSYEQYF.